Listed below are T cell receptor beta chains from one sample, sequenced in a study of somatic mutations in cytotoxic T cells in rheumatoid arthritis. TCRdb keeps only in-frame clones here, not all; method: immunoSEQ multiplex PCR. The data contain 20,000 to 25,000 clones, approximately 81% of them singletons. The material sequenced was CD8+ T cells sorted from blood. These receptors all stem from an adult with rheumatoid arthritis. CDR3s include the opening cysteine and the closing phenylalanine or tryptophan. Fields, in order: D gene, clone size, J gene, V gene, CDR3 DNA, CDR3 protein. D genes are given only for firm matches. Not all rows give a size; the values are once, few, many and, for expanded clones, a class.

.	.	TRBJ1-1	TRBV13	TGTGCCAGCAGCTTACCGGGAGGGGGTTACACTGAAGCTTTCTTT	CASSLPGGGYTEAFF
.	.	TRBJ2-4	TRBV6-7	TGTGCCAGCAGCCACCATTTAGCCAAAAACATTCAGTACTTC	CASSHHLAKNIQYF
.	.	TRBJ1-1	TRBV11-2	TGTGCCAGCAGCTACCGGCAGGGCACTGAAGCTTTCTTT	CASSYRQGTEAFF
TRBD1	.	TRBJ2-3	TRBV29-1	TGCAGCGTTGAGGAGATAACAGGGGCAGATACGCAGTATTTT	CSVEEITGADTQYF
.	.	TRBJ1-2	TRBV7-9	TGTGCCAGCAGCTTAACCAGGGTGGACTCATATGGCTACACCTTC	CASSLTRVDSYGYTF
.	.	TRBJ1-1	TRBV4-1	TGCGCCAGCAGCCAAGTGACAGGCCCCCGAGCTTTCTTT	CASSQVTGPRAFF
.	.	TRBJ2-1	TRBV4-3	TGCGCCAGCAGCCAAGATTGGGACAATGAGCAGTTCTTC	CASSQDWDNEQFF
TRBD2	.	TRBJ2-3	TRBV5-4	TGTGCCAGCAGCTCCGGACTAGCGGGGGCCGGCACAGATACGCAGTATTTT	CASSSGLAGAGTDTQYF
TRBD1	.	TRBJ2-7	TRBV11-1	TGTGCCAGCAGCTCGACAGGGGAGTTAGACGAGCAGTACTTC	CASSSTGELDEQYF
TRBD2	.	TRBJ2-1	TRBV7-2	TGTGCCAGCAGCCAGCAACCGGGACTAGCGGGGTCTGAGCAGTTCTTC	CASSQQPGLAGSEQFF
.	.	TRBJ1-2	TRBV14	TGTGCCAGCAGGCCACCCGGGACAACTACCTATGGCTACACCTTC	CASRPPGTTTYGYTF
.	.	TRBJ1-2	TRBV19	TGTGCCAGTAGTTCGCTCGATCGGTATGGCTACACCTTC	CASSSLDRYGYTF
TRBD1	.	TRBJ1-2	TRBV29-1	TGCAGCGCACAGGGGGCGGGAAATGGCTACACCTTC	CSAQGAGNGYTF
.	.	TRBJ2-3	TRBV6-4	TGTGCCAGCAGTGACTCAACAGGGTCCACAGATACGCAGTATTTT	CASSDSTGSTDTQYF
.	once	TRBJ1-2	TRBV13	TGTGCCAGCAGCCGACGTCATGGCGGTGGCTACACCTTC	CASSRRHGGGYTF
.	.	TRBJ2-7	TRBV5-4	TGTGCCAGCAGCTTGGCGGGCTCCCCCTACGAGCAGTACTTC	CASSLAGSPYEQYF
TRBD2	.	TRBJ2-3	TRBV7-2	TGTGCCAGCAGCTCTTATTATCGAGATAGCGGGGGGGCAACAGATACGCAGTATTTT	CASSSYYRDSGGATDTQYF
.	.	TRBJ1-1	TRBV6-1	TGTGCCAGCAGTGTGCGACCTTCGAGGGGGTCGCATGGAAACACTGAAGCTTTCTTT	CASSVRPSRGSHGNTEAFF
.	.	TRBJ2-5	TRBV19	TGTGCCAGTATGGGGGATCACCAAGAGACCCAGTACTTC	CASMGDHQETQYF
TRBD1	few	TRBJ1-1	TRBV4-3	TGCGCCAGCAGCCCTTCCCAGGGGGCTGACACTGAAGCTTTCTTT	CASSPSQGADTEAFF